A selection of T cell receptor beta chains follows, all from one sample in a study of cytomegalovirus exposure and HLA in healthy donors. Assay used: immunoSEQ multiplex PCR; TCRdb lists only in-frame clones, some missing. The sample consists of under 200,000 clones, about four fifths of them appearing once. The material sequenced was PBMCs. The receptors were sampled from a woman under 30 in good health and CMV-seronegative. CDR3s include the opening cysteine and the closing phenylalanine or tryptophan. A D gene is named only where the DNA matches it firmly. Only some rows state a clone size, as once, few, many or a class for expanded clones.

d_call clone_size j_call v_call cdr3_aa cdr3_nt
. . TRBJ1-2 TRBV6-5 CASSYPGQSFYGYTF TGTGCCAGCAGTTACCCAGGACAGTCTTTTTATGGCTACACCTTC
. . TRBJ2-1 TRBV30 CAWSVRQVGEQFF TGTGCCTGGAGTGTCAGACAGGTCGGTGAGCAGTTCTTC
TRBD1 . TRBJ1-6 TRBV9 CASSVGDSSYNSPLHF TGTGCCAGCAGCGTAGGGGACAGCTCCTATAATTCACCCCTCCACTTT
. few TRBJ1-1 TRBV5-6 CASSKEEGMNTEAFF TGTGCCAGCAGCAAAGAGGAGGGGATGAACACTGAAGCTTTCTTT
TRBD2 . TRBJ2-5 TRBV15 CAPRCGGETQYF TGTGCCCCCCGATGCGGGGGGGAAACCCAGTACTTC
. . TRBJ2-3 TRBV29-1 CSVSERRGLTDTQYF TGCAGCGTTTCTGAACGGCGGGGCCTCACAGATACGCAGTATTTT
. once TRBJ1-5 TRBV6-6 CASSYSTGNQPQHF TGTGCCAGCAGTTACTCGACTGGCAATCAGCCCCAGCATTTT
. . TRBJ1-5 TRBV18 CASSTDRNNQPQHF TGTGCCAGCTCAACCGACAGAAATAATCAGCCCCAGCATTTT
. few TRBJ2-1 TRBV6-1 CASRLVGEQFF TGTGCCAGCAGGCTAGTAGGTGAGCAGTTCTTC
. . TRBJ1-5 TRBV7-9 CASSLVNSNQPQHF TGTGCCAGCAGCTTAGTCAATAGCAATCAGCCCCAGCATTTT
TRBD1 . TRBJ2-1 TRBV27 CASKDRGDYNEQFF TGTGCCAGTAAAGACAGGGGCGACTACAATGAGCAGTTCTTC
. few TRBJ2-3 TRBV10-3 CAISESSWGQGTDTQYF TGTGCCATCAGTGAGTCGTCGTGGGGGCAGGGCACAGATACGCAGTATTTT
TRBD1 . TRBJ1-1 TRBV7-9 CASSLWTGRSTEAFF TGTGCCAGCAGCTTATGGACAGGGAGGAGCACTGAAGCTTTCTTT
TRBD1 few TRBJ1-4 TRBV10-2 CATRTGTNEKLFF TGCGCCACCAGGACAGGGACTAATGAAAAACTGTTTTTT
. . TRBJ1-2 TRBV5-6 CASTHRGGYTF TGTGCCAGCACCCATCGGGGTGGCTACACCTTC
. few TRBJ1-5 TRBV6-1 CASSGGATNQPQHF TGTGCCAGCAGTGGGGGCGCGACCAATCAGCCCCAGCATTTT
TRBD1 . TRBJ1-1 TRBV18 CASSPDIGGSTEAFF TGTGCCAGCTCACCCGACATAGGGGGCAGCACTGAAGCTTTCTTT
. . TRBJ2-1 TRBV14 CASSQDILEGHTYNEQFF TGTGCCAGCAGCCAAGATATCTTAGAGGGACATACCTACAATGAGCAGTTCTTC
TRBD1 once TRBJ2-1 TRBV2 CASNADRALYNEQFF TGTGCCAGCAACGCTGACAGGGCCCTCTACAATGAGCAGTTCTTC
TRBD1 . TRBJ2-2 TRBV30 CAWGDPGQGSGWNTGELFF TGTGCCTGGGGTGACCCGGGACAGGGGTCAGGTTGGAACACCGGGGAGCTGTTTTTT
TRBD1 . TRBJ1-4 TRBV27 CANPCPGTGVEKLFF TGTGCCAACCCGTGCCCCGGGACAGGGGTTGAAAAACTGTTTTTT
. . TRBJ1-2 TRBV13 CASSPRTQNYGYTF TGTGCCAGCAGCCCCCGGACACAAAACTATGGCTACACCTTC
. . TRBJ2-7 TRBV28 CASLRGGSYEQYF TGTGCCAGCCTTAGGGGGGGGTCCTACGAGCAGTACTTC
TRBD2 few TRBJ2-1 TRBV6-5 CASNTRGLVLF TGTGCCAGCAACACCCGGGGACTAGTACTCTTC
TRBD1 . TRBJ1-2 TRBV2 CARQGVFNYGYTF TGTGCCAGACAGGGGGTCTTCAACTATGGCTACACCTTC
. . TRBJ1-1 TRBV9 CASSGGHSLRRDTEAFF TGTGCCAGCAGTGGAGGACATTCTCTCCGGAGGGACACTGAAGCTTTCTTT
. . TRBJ2-5 TRBV30 CAWSGSQETQYF TGTGCCTGGAGTGGTAGCCAAGAGACCCAGTACTTC
. . TRBJ2-7 TRBV7-9 CASSPSGGEQYF TGTGCCAGCAGCCCGTCCGGGGGCGAGCAGTACTTC
TRBD2 few TRBJ2-1 TRBV2 CASSGSLAGAFDEQFF TGTGCCAGCAGCGGAAGCCTAGCGGGAGCCTTCGATGAGCAGTTCTTC
. few TRBJ2-1 TRBV14 CASSQDRWEPYNEQFF TGTGCCAGCAGCCAAGATCGGTGGGAGCCCTACAATGAGCAGTTCTTC
. . TRBJ2-7 TRBV19 CASMGETYEQYF TGTGCCAGTATGGGCGAGACCTACGAGCAGTACTTC
. once TRBJ1-2 TRBV30 CAWSASYRVGYGYTF TGTGCCTGGAGTGCCAGTTACAGGGTTGGCTATGGCTACACCTTC
. . TRBJ1-1 TRBV29-1 CSDSNTEAFF TGCAGCGACAGTAACACTGAAGCTTTCTTT
. . TRBJ1-1 TRBV19 CASRKKDSMNTEAFF TGTGCCAGTAGGAAAAAGGACAGCATGAACACTGAAGCTTTCTTT
. few TRBJ1-5 TRBV6-1 CASSEGQVNNQPQHF TGTGCCAGCAGTGAAGGACAGGTGAATAATCAGCCCCAGCATTTT
TRBD1 . TRBJ1-2 TRBV7-9 CASSGQGATYYGYTF TGTGCCAGCTCTGGACAGGGGGCGACGTACTATGGCTACACCTTC
TRBD1 . TRBJ1-5 TRBV7-2 CASSLAQGAHQPQHF TGTGCCAGCAGCTTAGCACAGGGGGCCCATCAGCCCCAGCATTTT
TRBD2 . TRBJ2-5 TRBV19 CASSIAGGRRETQYF TGTGCCAGTAGTATAGCGGGAGGCCGGCGGGAGACCCAGTACTTC
. . TRBJ2-1 TRBV11-2 CASSFERGEQFF TGTGCCAGCAGCTTCGAACGGGGTGAGCAGTTCTTC
TRBD2 . TRBJ2-2 TRBV2 CASGGLAGDGDTGELFF TGTGCCAGCGGGGGACTAGCGGGAGATGGGGACACCGGGGAGCTGTTTTTT
TRBD1 . TRBJ1-1 TRBV9 CASSDGTGGTIFF TGTGCCAGCAGCGATGGGACAGGAGGGACCATTTTCTTT
. . TRBJ2-1 TRBV6-1 CASSDVYSYNEQFF TGTGCCAGCAGTGATGTCTACTCCTACAATGAGCAGTTCTTC
TRBD2 . TRBJ2-3 TRBV4-1 CASSQDGAGGLDTQYF TGCGCCAGCAGCCAAGATGGCGCGGGGGGACTAGATACGCAGTATTTT
TRBD1 . TRBJ1-5 TRBV19 CASSIYLTGRPIIINQPQHF TGTGCCAGTAGTATCTATTTGACAGGGAGGCCCATCATTATAAATCAGCCCCAGCATTTT
TRBD1 . TRBJ2-1 TRBV7-9 CASSGTGGSYNEQFF TGTGCCAGCAGCGGGACAGGGGGATCCTACAATGAGCAGTTCTTC
. few TRBJ1-1 TRBV4-1 CASSQDENTMNTEAFF TGCGCCAGCAGCCAAGATGAAAACACGATGAACACTGAAGCTTTCTTT
TRBD2 . TRBJ2-1 TRBV9 CASSVGTSGNEQFF TGTGCCAGCAGCGTAGGGACTAGCGGGAATGAGCAGTTCTTC
TRBD2 . TRBJ2-3 TRBV4-1 CASKESGGPGPDAQYF TGCGCCAGCAAGGAATCGGGAGGGCCGGGGCCAGATGCGCAGTATTTT
TRBD2 . TRBJ2-4 TRBV7-9 CASSNLLAGGPVNIQYF TGTGCCAGCAGCAACCTACTAGCGGGAGGGCCGGTAAACATTCAGTACTTC
. . TRBJ2-3 TRBV5-4 CASSFRLGRPDTQYF TGTGCCAGCAGCTTTCGATTGGGCCGGCCAGATACGCAGTATTTT
TRBD2 . TRBJ2-3 TRBV7-2 CASSLVPSGRDTQYF TGTGCCAGCAGCTTAGTGCCTAGCGGGAGGGATACGCAGTATTTT
TRBD1 few TRBJ2-7 TRBV27 CASSPDRGDYEQYF TGTGCCAGCAGTCCGGACAGGGGAGACTACGAGCAGTACTTC
TRBD1 few TRBJ1-1 TRBV28 CASRLAGGNTEAFF TGTGCCAGCAGACTTGCAGGGGGGAACACTGAAGCTTTCTTT